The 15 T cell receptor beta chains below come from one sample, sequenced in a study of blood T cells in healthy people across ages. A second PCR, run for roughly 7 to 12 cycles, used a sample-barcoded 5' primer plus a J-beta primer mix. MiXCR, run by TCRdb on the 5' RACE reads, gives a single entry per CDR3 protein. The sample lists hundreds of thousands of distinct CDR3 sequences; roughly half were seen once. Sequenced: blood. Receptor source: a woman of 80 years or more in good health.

For the CDR3, the DNA is TGTGCCAGCAGTTCCACTTCCGGGGGCCGAAGCACAGATACGCAGTATTTT. Amino acids: CASSSTSGGRSTDTQYF. The genes are TRBV2 and TRBJ2-3; D tentatively fits TRBD1 or TRBD2 (6 bases each). Germline V gene data show CDR1 as SNHLY and CDR2 as FYNNEI. This CDR3 spans 17 amino acids. V was cut by 5 bases and J by 0 bases, with 18 bases left in between.

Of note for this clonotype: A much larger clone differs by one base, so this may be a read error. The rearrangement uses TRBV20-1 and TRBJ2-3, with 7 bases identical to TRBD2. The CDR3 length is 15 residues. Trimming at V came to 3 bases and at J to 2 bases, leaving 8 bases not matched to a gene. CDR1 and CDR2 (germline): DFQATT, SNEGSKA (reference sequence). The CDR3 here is CSASGGGSNTDTQYF. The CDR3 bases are TGCAGTGCTAGCGGTGGCGGGAGTAACACAGATACGCAGTATTTT.

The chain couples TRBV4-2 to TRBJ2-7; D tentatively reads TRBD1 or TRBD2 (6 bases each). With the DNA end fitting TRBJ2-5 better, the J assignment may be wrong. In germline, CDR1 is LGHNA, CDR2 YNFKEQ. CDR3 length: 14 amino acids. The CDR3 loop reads CASSQEGGARTQYF. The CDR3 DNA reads TGTGCCAGCAGCCAAGAGGGGGGCGCGCGGACCCAGTACTTC.

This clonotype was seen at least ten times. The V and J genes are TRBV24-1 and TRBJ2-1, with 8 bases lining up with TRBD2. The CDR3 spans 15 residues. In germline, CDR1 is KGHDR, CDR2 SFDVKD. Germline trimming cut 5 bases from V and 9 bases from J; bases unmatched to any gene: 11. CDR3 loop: CATSALAGSQSEQFF. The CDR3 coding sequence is TGTGCCACCAGTGCCTTAGCGGGAAGCCAGAGTGAGCAGTTCTTC.

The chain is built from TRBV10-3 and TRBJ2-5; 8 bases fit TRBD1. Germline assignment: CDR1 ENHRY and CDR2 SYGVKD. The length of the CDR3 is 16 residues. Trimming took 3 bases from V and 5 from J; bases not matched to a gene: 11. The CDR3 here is CAISDYQTGVAETQYF. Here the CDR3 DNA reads TGTGCCATCAGTGATTATCAGACAGGGGTGGCGGAGACCCAGTACTTC.

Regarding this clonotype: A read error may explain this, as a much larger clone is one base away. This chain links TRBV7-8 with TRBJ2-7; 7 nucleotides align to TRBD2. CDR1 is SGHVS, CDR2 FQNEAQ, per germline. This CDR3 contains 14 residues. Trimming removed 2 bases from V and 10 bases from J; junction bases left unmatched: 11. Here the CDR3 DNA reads TGTGCCAGCAGCTTAAATAAAGGGAGGGAGGCCCAGTACTTC. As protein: CASSLNKGREAQYF.

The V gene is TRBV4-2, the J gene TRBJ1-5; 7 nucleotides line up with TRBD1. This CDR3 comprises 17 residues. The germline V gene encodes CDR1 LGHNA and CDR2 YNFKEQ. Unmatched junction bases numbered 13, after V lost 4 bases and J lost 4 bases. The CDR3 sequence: CASSRRQGPNPNQPQHF. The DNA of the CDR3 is TGTGCCAGCAGCCGACGACAGGGTCCCAACCCGAATCAGCCCCAGCATTTT.

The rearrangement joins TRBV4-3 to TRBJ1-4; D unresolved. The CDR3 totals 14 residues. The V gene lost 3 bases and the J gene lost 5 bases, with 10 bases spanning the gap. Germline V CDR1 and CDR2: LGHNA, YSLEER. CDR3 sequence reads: CASSHTDGNEKLFF. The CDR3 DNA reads TGCGCCAGCAGCCACACGGACGGGAATGAAAAACTGTTTTTT.

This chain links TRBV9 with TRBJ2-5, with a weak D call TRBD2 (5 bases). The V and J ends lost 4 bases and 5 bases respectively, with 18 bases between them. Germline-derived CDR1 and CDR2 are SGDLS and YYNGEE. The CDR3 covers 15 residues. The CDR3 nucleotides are TGTGCCAGCAGCCTAGACGGGAATTATATTGAGACCCAGTACTTC. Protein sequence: CASSLDGNYIETQYF.

CDR3 DNA sequence: TGCAGCGTTGGTACAGGGATTCAGTACTTC. It translates to CSVGTGIQYF. The V gene is TRBV29-1, the J gene TRBJ2-4; TRBD1 is a possible D gene (6 bases). Germline-derived CDR1 and CDR2 are SQVTM and ANQGSEA. Trimming removed 4 bases at V and 10 bases at J, with 8 bases between. The CDR3 totals 10 residues.

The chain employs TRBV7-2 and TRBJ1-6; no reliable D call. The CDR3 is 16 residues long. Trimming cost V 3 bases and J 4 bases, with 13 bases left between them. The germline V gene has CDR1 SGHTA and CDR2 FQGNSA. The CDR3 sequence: CASSFGVADYNSPLHF. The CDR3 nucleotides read TGTGCCAGCAGCTTCGGGGTCGCCGATTATAATTCACCCCTCCACTTT.

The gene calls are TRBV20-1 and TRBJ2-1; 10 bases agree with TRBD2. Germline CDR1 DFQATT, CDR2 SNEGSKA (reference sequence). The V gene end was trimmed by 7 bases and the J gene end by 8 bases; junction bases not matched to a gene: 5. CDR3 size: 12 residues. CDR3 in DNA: TGCAGTGTTGAGCGGGGGGGGGATGAGCAGTTCTTC. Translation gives CSVERGGDEQFF.

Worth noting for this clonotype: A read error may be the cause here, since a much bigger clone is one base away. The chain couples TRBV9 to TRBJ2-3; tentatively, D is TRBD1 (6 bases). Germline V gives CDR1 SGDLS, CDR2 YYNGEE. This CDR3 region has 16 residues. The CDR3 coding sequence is TGTGCCAGCAGCCCCTCAGGGGCTATGAGCACAGATAGGCAGTATTTT. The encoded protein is CASSPSGAMSTDRQYF. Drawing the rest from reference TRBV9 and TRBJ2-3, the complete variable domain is DSGVTQTPKHLITATGQRVTLRCSPRSGDLSVYWYQQSLDQGLQFLIQYYNGEERAKGNILERFSAQQFPDLHSELNLSSLELGDSALYFCASSPSGAMSTDRQYFGPGTRLTVL.

The CDR3 is CASSLKGTNEAFF. The CDR3 nucleotides read TGTGCCAGCAGCTTAAAGGGGACGAATGAAGCTTTCTTT. The chain couples TRBV7-3 to TRBJ1-1; the D gene is possibly TRBD1 (5 bases). The CDR3 has 13 residues. V dropped 1 base and J dropped 7 bases, with 10 bases sitting between them. Germline CDR1 SGHTA, CDR2 FQGTGA. Based on the CDR3 plus reference TRBV7-3 and TRBJ1-1, the full variable domain is GAGVSQTPSNKVTEKGKYVELRCDPISGHTALYWYRQSLGQGPEFLIYFQGTGAADDSGLPNDRFFAVRPEGSVSTLKIQRTERGDSAVYLCASSLKGTNEAFFGQGTRLTVV.

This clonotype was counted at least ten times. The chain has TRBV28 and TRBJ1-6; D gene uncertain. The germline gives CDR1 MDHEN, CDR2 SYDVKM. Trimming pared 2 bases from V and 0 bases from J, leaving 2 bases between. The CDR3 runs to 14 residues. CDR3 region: CASSLTSYNSPLHF. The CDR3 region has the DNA TGTGCCAGCAGTTTAACCTCCTATAATTCACCCCTCCACTTT.